A selection of T cell receptor beta chains follows, all from one sample in a study of blood T cell repertoires in COVID-19. Profiled with immunoSEQ multiplex PCR; TCRdb holds only in-frame clones, not every one. This sample has 250,000 or so clones, with 85% to 90% found just once. The sequenced sample consisted of peripheral blood. These receptor sequences come from a woman between 65 and 79 years old with active or convalescent COVID-19. Each CDR3 is given with its conserved first and last residue.

V gene	J gene	CDR3 protein
TRBV27	TRBJ2-2	CASRPDQIRDRVTGELFF
TRBV4-3	TRBJ2-3	CASSLRTGGSDTQYF
TRBV6-5	TRBJ1-1	CASGRGTTEAFF
TRBV7-9	TRBJ2-2	CASSHGQGGTGELFF
TRBV5-5	TRBJ2-2	CASSASGATNTGELFF
TRBV9	TRBJ1-6	CASSPLDGSSYNSPLHF
TRBV10-1	TRBJ2-7	CASSGTGRSYEQYF
TRBV24-1	TRBJ1-1	CATSDFGGVRIAEAFF
TRBV18	TRBJ1-2	CASSPGSNYGYTF
TRBV2	TRBJ2-5	CASSPTSGQETQYF
TRBV18	TRBJ2-3	CASSQRGDTQYF
TRBV7-2	TRBJ2-3	CASSSRLAGGATDTQYF
TRBV19	TRBJ1-5	CASSIRGGPQHF
TRBV7-9	TRBJ2-7	CASSLGDLGPYEQYF
TRBV3-1/TRBV3-2	TRBJ1-6	CASSHHRGFGSPLHF